These 3 T cell receptor beta chains originate from one sample sequenced in a study of T cells in Graves' hyperthyroidism and ophthalmopathy. TCR beta CDR3 sequences were amplified from RNA transcripts. The TCR CDR3 was amplified in a first-round RT-PCR using the HTBI primer set. From the multiplex PCR reads, TCRdb called clonotypes with MiXCR, one entry per CDR3 protein. The data hold a few hundred thousand distinct CDR3 sequences, with 18% observed a single time. The sample consisted of blood. The receptors derive from a man aged 18-30 years with Graves' ophthalmopathy.

This clonotype has at least ten counts. The chain carries TRBV7-8 and TRBJ1-1; perhaps TRBD1 as D (5 bases). The CDR3 runs 11 residues. Germline V lookup: CDR1 SGHVS, CDR2 FQNEAQ. Trimming stripped 8 bases from V and 8 bases from J, with 12 bases between. The CDR3 DNA sequence: TGTGCCAGCGGCGTATGGGGGGAAGCTTTCTTT. It specifies CASGVWGEAFF.

J is TRBJ2-3 and V is TRBV9; TRBD2 matches at 7 bases. J gave up 3 bases and V 0 bases, and 1 base lay outside the gene matches. This CDR3 has 14 amino acids. Germline CDR1 is SGDLS and CDR2 is YYNGEE. The CDR3 is CASSVEAGTDTQYF. The CDR3, as DNA: TGTGCCAGCAGCGTAGAAGCGGGGACAGATACGCAGTATTTT. The full variable domain, in which reference TRBV9 and TRBJ2-3 provide the parts outside the CDR3, is DSGVTQTPKHLITATGQRVTLRCSPRSGDLSVYWYQQSLDQGLQFLIQYYNGEERAKGNILERFSAQQFPDLHSELNLSSLELGDSALYFCASSVEAGTDTQYFGPGTRLTVL.

The gene calls are TRBV10-1 and TRBJ2-2, with D possibly matching TRBD1 (5 bases). Trimming took off 3 bases at V and 4 bases at J, with 12 bases between the two ends. CDR1 is WNHNN and CDR2 is SYGVQD in the germline V gene (reference sequence). CDR3 length: 15 residues. The CDR3 loop is CASSDRGLGTGELFF. The CDR3 nucleotides are TGCGCCAGCAGTGATAGGGGCTTGGGCACCGGGGAGCTGTTTTTT.